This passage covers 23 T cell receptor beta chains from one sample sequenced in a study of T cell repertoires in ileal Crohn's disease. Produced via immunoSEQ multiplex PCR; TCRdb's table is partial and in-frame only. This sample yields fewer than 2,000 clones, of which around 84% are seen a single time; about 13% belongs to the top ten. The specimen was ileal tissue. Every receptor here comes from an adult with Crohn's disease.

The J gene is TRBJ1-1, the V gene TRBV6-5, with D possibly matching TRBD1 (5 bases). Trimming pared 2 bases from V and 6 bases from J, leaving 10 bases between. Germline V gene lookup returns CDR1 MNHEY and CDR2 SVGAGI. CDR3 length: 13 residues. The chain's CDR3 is CASSYRGYSEAFF. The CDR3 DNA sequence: TGTGCCAGCAGTTACCGGGGGTACTCTGAAGCTTTCTTT.

The CDR3 here is CAWSTGGSGNTIYF. CDR3 DNA: TGTGCCTGGTCGACAGGGGGCTCTGGAAACACCATATATTTT. This chain links TRBV30 with TRBJ1-3; the match to TRBD1 covers 9 bases. Germline assignment: CDR1 GTSNPN and CDR2 SVGIG (reference sequence). V trimming: 5 bases; J trimming: 0 bases; junction bases outside the gene matches: 2. This CDR3 has 14 residues. The full variable domain, rest sourced from reference TRBV30 and TRBJ1-3, is SQTIHQWPATLVQPVGSPLSLECTVEGTSNPNLYWYRQAAGRGLQLLFYSVGIGQISSEVPQNLSASRPQDRQFILSSKKLLLSDSGFYLCAWSTGGSGNTIYFGEGSWLTVV.

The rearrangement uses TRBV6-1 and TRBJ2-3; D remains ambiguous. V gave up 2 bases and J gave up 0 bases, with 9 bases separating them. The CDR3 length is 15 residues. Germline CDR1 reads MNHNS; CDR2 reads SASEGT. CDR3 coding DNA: TGTGCCAGCAGTGAATTGCGGCCTAGCACAGATACGCAGTATTTT. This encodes CASSELRPSTDTQYF.

This chain's CDR3 is CASSAPRAGADNEQFF. DNA of the CDR3: TGTGCCAGCAGCGCCCCGCGGGCGGGGGCCGACAATGAGCAGTTCTTC. The chain joins TRBV9 to TRBJ2-1, with D possibly being TRBD2 (7 bases). CDR1 is SGDLS and CDR2 is YYNGEE in the germline V gene. The CDR3 totals 16 residues. The ends were cut back, 3 bases at V and 5 bases at J, with 18 bases in the middle.

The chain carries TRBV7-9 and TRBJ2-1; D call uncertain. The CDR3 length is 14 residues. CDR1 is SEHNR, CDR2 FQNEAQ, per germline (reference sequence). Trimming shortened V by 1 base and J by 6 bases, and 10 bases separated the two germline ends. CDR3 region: CASSLGSTGNEQFF. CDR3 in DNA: TGTGCCAGCAGCTTAGGCTCGACGGGCAATGAGCAGTTCTTC.

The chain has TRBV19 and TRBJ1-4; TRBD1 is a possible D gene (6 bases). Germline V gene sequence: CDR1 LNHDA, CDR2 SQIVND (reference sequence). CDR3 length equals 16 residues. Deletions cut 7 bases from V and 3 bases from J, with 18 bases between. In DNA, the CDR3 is TGTGCCAGTAAGGAACAGGGCTATCAACCTAATGAAAAACTGTTTTTT. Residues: CASKEQGYQPNEKLFF.

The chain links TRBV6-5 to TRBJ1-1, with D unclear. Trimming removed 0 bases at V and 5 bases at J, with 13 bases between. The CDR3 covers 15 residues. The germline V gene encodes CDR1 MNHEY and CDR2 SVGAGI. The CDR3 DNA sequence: TGTGCCAGCAGTTACTCGTTTTTGGGCGAAACTGAAGCTTTCTTT. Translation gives CASSYSFLGETEAFF.

The CDR3 loop reads CATSTRQGVNSPLHF. In DNA, the CDR3 is TGTGCCACCAGCACTAGACAGGGGGTCAATTCACCCCTCCACTTT. This chain links TRBV15 with TRBJ1-6, with 9 bases fitting TRBD1. The germline CDR1 and CDR2 sequences are LNHNV and YYDKDF (reference sequence). With 4 bases clipped from V and 7 bases from J, the junction kept 5 bases outside the gene matches. This CDR3 has 15 residues.

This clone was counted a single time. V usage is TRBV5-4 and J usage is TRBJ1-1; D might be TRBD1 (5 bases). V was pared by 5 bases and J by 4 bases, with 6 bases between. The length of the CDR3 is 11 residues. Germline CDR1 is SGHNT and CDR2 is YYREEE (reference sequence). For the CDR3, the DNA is TGTGCCAGCAGTGACAGCACTGAAGCTTTCTTT. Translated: CASSDSTEAFF. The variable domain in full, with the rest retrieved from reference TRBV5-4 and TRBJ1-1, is ETGVTQSPTHLIKTRGQQVTLRCSSQSGHNTVSWYQQALGQGPQFIFQYYREEENGRGNFPPRFSGLQFPNYSSELNVNALELDDSALYLCASSDSTEAFFGQGTRLTVV.

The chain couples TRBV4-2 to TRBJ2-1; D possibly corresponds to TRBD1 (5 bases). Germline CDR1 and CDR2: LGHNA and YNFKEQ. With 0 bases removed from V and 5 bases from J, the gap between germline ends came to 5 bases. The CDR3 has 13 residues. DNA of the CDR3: TGTGCCAGCAGCCAAGACAGGGACAATGAGCAGTTCTTC. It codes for CASSQDRDNEQFF.

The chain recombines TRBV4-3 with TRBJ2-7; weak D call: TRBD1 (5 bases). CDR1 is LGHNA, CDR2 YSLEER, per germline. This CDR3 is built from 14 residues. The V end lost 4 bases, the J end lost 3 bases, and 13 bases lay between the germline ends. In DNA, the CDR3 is TGCGCCAGCAGCCCCGCGTACAGGAACTACGAGCAGTACTTC. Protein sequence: CASSPAYRNYEQYF.

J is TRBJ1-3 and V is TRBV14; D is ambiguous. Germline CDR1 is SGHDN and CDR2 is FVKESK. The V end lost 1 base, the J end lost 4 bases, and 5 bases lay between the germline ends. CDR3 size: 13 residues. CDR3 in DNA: TGTGCCAGCAGCCAAGGGGCAGGAAACACCATATATTTT. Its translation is CASSQGAGNTIYF.

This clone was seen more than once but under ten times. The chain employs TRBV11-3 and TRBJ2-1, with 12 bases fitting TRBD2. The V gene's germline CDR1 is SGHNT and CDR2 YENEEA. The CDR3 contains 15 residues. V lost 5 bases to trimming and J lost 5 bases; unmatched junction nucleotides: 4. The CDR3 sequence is CASSRRLAGDNEQFF. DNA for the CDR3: TGTGCCAGCAGCCGTCGACTAGCGGGGGACAATGAGCAGTTCTTC.

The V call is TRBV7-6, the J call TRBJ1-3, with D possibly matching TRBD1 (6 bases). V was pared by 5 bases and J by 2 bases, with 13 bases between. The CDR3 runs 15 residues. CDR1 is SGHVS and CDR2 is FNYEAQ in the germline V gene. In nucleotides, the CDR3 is TGTGCCAGCAGCCTGGACAGTGGGACTGGAAACACCATATATTTT. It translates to CASSLDSGTGNTIYF.

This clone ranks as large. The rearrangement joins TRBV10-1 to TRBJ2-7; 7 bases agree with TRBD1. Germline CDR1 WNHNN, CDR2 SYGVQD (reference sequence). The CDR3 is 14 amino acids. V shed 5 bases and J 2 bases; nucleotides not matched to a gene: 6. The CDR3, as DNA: TGCGCCAGCAGTAGGGACAGCGCTACCTACGAGCAGTACTTC. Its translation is CASSRDSATYEQYF.

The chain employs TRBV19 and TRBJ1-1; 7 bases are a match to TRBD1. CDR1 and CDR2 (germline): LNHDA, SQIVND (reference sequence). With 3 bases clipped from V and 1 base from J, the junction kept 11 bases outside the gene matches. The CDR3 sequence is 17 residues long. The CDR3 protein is CASSIRDSPMTNTEAFF. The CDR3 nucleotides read TGTGCCAGTAGTATCAGGGACAGCCCCATGACGAACACTGAAGCTTTCTTT.

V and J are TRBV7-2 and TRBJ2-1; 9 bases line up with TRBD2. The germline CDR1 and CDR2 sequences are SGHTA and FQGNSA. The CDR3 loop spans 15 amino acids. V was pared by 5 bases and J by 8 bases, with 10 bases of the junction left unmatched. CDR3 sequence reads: CASSHPLAGLHEQFF. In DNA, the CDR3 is TGTGCCAGCAGCCACCCACTAGCGGGTCTTCATGAGCAGTTCTTC.

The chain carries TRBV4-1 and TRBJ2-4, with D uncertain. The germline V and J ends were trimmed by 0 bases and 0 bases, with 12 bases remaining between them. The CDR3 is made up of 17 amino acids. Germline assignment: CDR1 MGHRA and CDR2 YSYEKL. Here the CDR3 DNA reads TGCGCCAGCAGCCAAGAATACACAGCAGTAGCCAAAAACATTCAGTACTTC. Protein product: CASSQEYTAVAKNIQYF.

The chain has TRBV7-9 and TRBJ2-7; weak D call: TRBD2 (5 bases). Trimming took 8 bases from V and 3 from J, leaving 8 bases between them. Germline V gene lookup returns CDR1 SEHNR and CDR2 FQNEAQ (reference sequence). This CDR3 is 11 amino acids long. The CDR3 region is CASGSFYEQYF. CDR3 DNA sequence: TGTGCCAGCGGGAGCTTCTACGAGCAGTACTTC.

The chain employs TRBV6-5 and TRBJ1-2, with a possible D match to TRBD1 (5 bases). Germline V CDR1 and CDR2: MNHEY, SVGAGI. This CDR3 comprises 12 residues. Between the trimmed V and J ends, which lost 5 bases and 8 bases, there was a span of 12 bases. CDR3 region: CASSAGRVGYTF. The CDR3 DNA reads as TGTGCCAGCAGTGCGGGACGTGTCGGCTACACCTTC.

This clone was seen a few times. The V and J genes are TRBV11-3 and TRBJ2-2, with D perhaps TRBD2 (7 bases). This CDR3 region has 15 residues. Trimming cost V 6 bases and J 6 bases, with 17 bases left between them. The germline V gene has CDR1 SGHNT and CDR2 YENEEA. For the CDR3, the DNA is TGTGCCAGCAGTCGGTCCCGGGGGGCCCCCGGGGAGCTGTTTTTT. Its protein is CASSRSRGAPGELFF.

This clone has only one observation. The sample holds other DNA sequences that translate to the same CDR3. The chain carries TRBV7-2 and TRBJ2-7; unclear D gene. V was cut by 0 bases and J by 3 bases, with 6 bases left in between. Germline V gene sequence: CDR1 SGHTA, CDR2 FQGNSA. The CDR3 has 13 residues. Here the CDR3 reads CASSLARHYEQYF. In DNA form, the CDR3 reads TGTGCCAGCAGCTTAGCGCGGCACTACGAGCAGTACTTC.

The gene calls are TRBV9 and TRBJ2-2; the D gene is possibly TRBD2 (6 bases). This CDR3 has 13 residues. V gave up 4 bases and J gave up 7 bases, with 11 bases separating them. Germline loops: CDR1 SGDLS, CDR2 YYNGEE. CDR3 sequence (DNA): TGTGCCAGCAGCCCACGGGGGTACGGGGAGCTGTTTTTT. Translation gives CASSPRGYGELFF.